A selection of T cell receptor beta chains follows, all from one sample in a study of cytomegalovirus exposure and HLA in healthy donors. Produced via immunoSEQ multiplex PCR; TCRdb's table is partial and in-frame only. Here the sample spans around 150,000 clones, roughly 80% being singletons. The specimen sequenced was PBMCs. The receptors come from a man aged 25 to 45 in good health and CMV-seropositive. Each CDR3 is given with its conserved first and last residue. A D gene is named only where the DNA matches it firmly. Size values are once, few and many counts, or a class for expanded clones, and some rows have none.

size,D,V,J,DNA,CDR3
-,-,TRBV5-1,TRBJ2-1,TGCGCCAGCAGCCCGGAGGTGGAGGGGAATGAGCAGTTCTTC,CASSPEVEGNEQFF
-,TRBD1,TRBV6-5,TRBJ1-3,TGTGCCAGCAGTTTTTACAGGGGGGGAAACACCATATATTTT,CASSFYRGGNTIYF
-,-,TRBV5-4,TRBJ2-7,TGTGCCAGCAGCTTTCTCGACACCAGCTCCTACGAGCAGTACTTC,CASSFLDTSSYEQYF
-,-,TRBV6-6,TRBJ1-1,TGTGCCAGCAGTCCCAATCCCGGGGACACTGAAGCTTTCTTT,CASSPNPGDTEAFF
once,-,TRBV27,TRBJ1-2,TGTGCCAGCAGTTTTGGAGGGGACCCACTCTATGGCTACACCTTC,CASSFGGDPLYGYTF
-,TRBD1,TRBV30,TRBJ2-3,TGTGCCTGGAGTCGGACAGGGGGCACAGATACGCAGTATTTT,CAWSRTGGTDTQYF
-,-,TRBV19,TRBJ1-1,TGTGCCAGCACATTTCAGGGCGACACTGAAGCTTTCTTT,CASTFQGDTEAFF
-,-,TRBV7-2,TRBJ2-7,TGTGCCAGCAGCTCGGGACATGGCGAGCAGTACTTC,CASSSGHGEQYF
-,-,TRBV5-1,TRBJ2-7,TGCGCCAGCAGCTACACCGAGGTCCACGAGCAGTACTTC,CASSYTEVHEQYF
-,-,TRBV2,TRBJ2-6,TGTGCCAGCAAGGGGGCTGGGGCCAACGTCCTGACTTTC,CASKGAGANVLTF
-,TRBD1,TRBV19,TRBJ1-4,TGTGCCAGTAGTCTTCAACAGGGGGCCACTGGTGAAAAACTGTTTTTT,CASSLQQGATGEKLFF
-,TRBD1,TRBV18,TRBJ1-3,TGTGCCAGCTCACCTAGCTCGGGACAGGCCTCCTCTGGAAACACCATATATTTT,CASSPSSGQASSGNTIYF
-,-,TRBV6-1,TRBJ1-5,TGTGCCAGCAGCTTCCGCAATCAGCCCCAGCATTTT,CASSFRNQPQHF
-,-,TRBV27,TRBJ2-7,TGTGCCAGCAGTTTAAGAGGGTTTGGGTCCTACGAGCAGTACTTC,CASSLRGFGSYEQYF
-,TRBD1,TRBV4-2,TRBJ1-1,TGTGCCAGCAGCCACGACCCAACAGGGGATACTAGGAACACTGAAGCTTTCTTT,CASSHDPTGDTRNTEAFF
-,-,TRBV28,TRBJ1-1,TGTGCCAGCAGGACAGACACCTTCACGAACACTGAAGCTTTCTTT,CASRTDTFTNTEAFF
-,TRBD1,TRBV5-6,TRBJ2-7,TGTGCCAGCAGCTTAAGGGGGCTAGACTACGAGCAGTACTTC,CASSLRGLDYEQYF